Below are 14 T cell receptor beta chains sequenced from a single sample in a study of cytomegalovirus exposure and HLA in healthy donors. The PCR was carried out with 60 Vbeta primers and 13 Jbeta primers. Sequenced by immunoSEQ multiplex PCR; TCRdb stores in-frame clones only, minus some. The record lists about 88,000 clones, of which the ten most abundant hold about 6%. The sample was PBMCs. These receptors originate from a girl aged 10 to 17 in good health and CMV-seropositive.

The rearrangement uses TRBV2 and TRBJ1-1; 8 nucleotides align to TRBD1. V gave up 6 bases and J gave up 1 base; unmatched junction bases: 7. This CDR3 contains 15 residues. Germline V gene lookup returns CDR1 SNHLY and CDR2 FYNNEI. CDR3 sequence reads: CASSERQGKNTEAFF. The CDR3 DNA sequence: TGTGCCAGCAGCGAGAGACAGGGGAAGAACACTGAAGCTTTCTTT.

This chain connects TRBV6-6 to TRBJ1-1; D uncertain. This CDR3 spans 13 amino acids. Deletions cut 10 bases from V and 1 base from J, with 13 bases between. In germline, CDR1 is MNHNY, CDR2 SVGAGI (reference sequence). The CDR3 loop reads CATYYTGNTEAFF. CDR3 DNA sequence: TGTGCCACCTATTATACGGGGAACACTGAAGCTTTCTTT.

This chain joins TRBV4-2 and TRBJ2-1, with 7 bases aligning to TRBD2. V was pared by 2 bases and J by 8 bases, with 15 bases of the junction left unmatched. The CDR3 contains 17 residues. Germline V gene lookup returns CDR1 LGHNA and CDR2 YNFKEQ. CDR3 loop: CASSQPEGGAVSDEQFF. The CDR3 DNA sequence: TGTGCCAGCAGCCAACCCGAGGGAGGGGCCGTTTCGGATGAGCAGTTCTTC.

The genes are TRBV19 and TRBJ2-7; 7 nucleotides align to TRBD2. Germline V gives CDR1 LNHDA, CDR2 SQIVND (reference sequence). Trimming at V came to 5 bases and at J to 0 bases, leaving 7 bases not matched to a gene. The CDR3 is 15 residues long. CDR3 DNA: TGTGCCAGTAGTCCCCTGTGGGGGGGCTCCTACGAGCAGTACTTC. It codes for CASSPLWGGSYEQYF. Full variable domain (missing parts from reference TRBV19 and TRBJ2-7): DGGITQSPKYLFRKEGQNVTLSCEQNLNHDAMYWYRQDPGQGLRLIYYSQIVNDFQKGDIAEGYSVSREKKESFPLTVTSAQKNPTAFYLCASSPLWGGSYEQYFGPGTRLTVT.

The chain carries TRBV6-5 and TRBJ2-5; TRBD1 matches at 9 bases. CDR3 size: 15 residues. V lost 6 bases and J lost 2; bases outside the gene matches: 7. Germline V lookup: CDR1 MNHEY, CDR2 SVGAGI. The CDR3 region is CASRQGAPVQETQYF. The CDR3 nucleotides are TGTGCCAGCAGACAGGGGGCTCCTGTGCAAGAGACCCAGTACTTC.

The chain employs TRBV6-1 and TRBJ2-5; 7 positions agree with TRBD2. The CDR3 spans 13 residues. V was pared by 8 bases and J by 4 bases, with 7 bases of the junction left unmatched. Per the germline V gene, CDR1 is MNHNS and CDR2 is SASEGT. DNA for the CDR3: TGTGCCAGCGCTACTAGCGTCCGAGAGACCCAGTACTTC. Protein sequence: CASATSVRETQYF.

The chain combines TRBV9 with TRBJ2-2, with 15 bases identical to TRBD2. CDR1 SGDLS and CDR2 YYNGEE come from the germline V gene. V gave up 0 bases and J gave up 0 bases; unmatched junction bases: 6. This CDR3 has 20 residues. CDR3 DNA sequence: TGTGCCAGCAGCGTAGAAGGAGGGACTAGCGGGGGGTCGAACACCGGGGAGCTGTTTTTT. It codes for CASSVEGGTSGGSNTGELFF.

The chain couples TRBV9 to TRBJ2-3, with 10 bases that match TRBD1. Losses at the gene ends were 0 bases for V and 0 bases for J; bases not matched to a gene: 16. In germline, CDR1 is SGDLS, CDR2 YYNGEE. This CDR3 has 21 residues. The CDR3 loop reads CASSVGPGTGDLMASTDTQYF. CDR3 bases: TGTGCCAGCAGCGTAGGACCGGGGACAGGGGATTTAATGGCTAGCACAGATACGCAGTATTTT.

Points on this clone: At one end the junction does not follow the germline gene, possibly because of a read error. The rearrangement links TRBV4-3 to TRBJ2-1, with TRBD2 as a possible D gene (6 bases). There are 17 residues in the CDR3. The V gene's germline CDR1 is LGHNA and CDR2 YSLEER. Here the CDR3 reads CASSQALAGSSDNEQFF. Written as DNA, the CDR3 is TGCGCCAGCAGCCAAGCCTTGGCGGGGAGCTCCGACAATGAGCAGTTCTTC.

This rearrangement joins TRBV6-5 to TRBJ1-2; 7 positions match TRBD1. With 6 bases clipped from V and 3 bases from J, the junction kept 10 bases outside the gene matches. There are 15 residues in the CDR3. Germline assignment: CDR1 MNHEY and CDR2 SVGAGI. CDR3 nucleotides: TGTGCCAGCAGCCAGGGGGACGTCTTGGACTATGGCTACACCTTC. As protein: CASSQGDVLDYGYTF.

This chain connects TRBV9 to TRBJ2-3; possibly TRBD1 for D (6 bases). Trimming cost V 4 bases and J 3 bases, with 18 bases left between them. CDR3 length: 16 residues. Germline V CDR1 and CDR2: SGDLS, YYNGEE. CDR3 sequence (DNA): TGTGCCAGCAGCTGGGGGCCCCAGCGAGGGACAGATACGCAGTATTTT. Its protein product is CASSWGPQRGTDTQYF.

The J gene is TRBJ2-7, the V gene TRBV15; D is perhaps TRBD1 (5 bases). CDR1 is LNHNV, CDR2 YYDKDF, per germline (reference sequence). This CDR3 is built from 15 residues. Trimming removed 0 bases from V and 4 bases from J, with 13 bases in between. This CDR3 reads CATSREGARGYEQYF. CDR3 coding DNA: TGTGCCACCAGCAGAGAAGGGGCGCGTGGGTACGAGCAGTACTTC.

Here the CDR3 reads CASSQEGREQETQYF. The CDR3, as DNA: TGCGCCAGCAGCCAGGAGGGCAGGGAGCAAGAGACCCAGTACTTC. The V and J genes are TRBV4-1 and TRBJ2-5; possible D gene TRBD2, 6 bases. The V gene lost 3 bases and the J gene lost 2 bases, with 13 bases spanning the gap. Germline CDR1 MGHRA, CDR2 YSYEKL. There are 15 residues in the CDR3.

The CDR3 DNA reads TGTGCCAGCAGCCAGGCTCAACGACAGGGCCGTGGCTACACCTTC. Its protein is CASSQAQRQGRGYTF. This chain joins TRBV16 and TRBJ1-2, with 7 bases matching TRBD1. CDR1 is KGHSY, CDR2 FQNENV, per germline. The CDR3 is 15 amino acids. The trim removed 3 bases at V and 7 bases at J, leaving 11 bases unmatched.